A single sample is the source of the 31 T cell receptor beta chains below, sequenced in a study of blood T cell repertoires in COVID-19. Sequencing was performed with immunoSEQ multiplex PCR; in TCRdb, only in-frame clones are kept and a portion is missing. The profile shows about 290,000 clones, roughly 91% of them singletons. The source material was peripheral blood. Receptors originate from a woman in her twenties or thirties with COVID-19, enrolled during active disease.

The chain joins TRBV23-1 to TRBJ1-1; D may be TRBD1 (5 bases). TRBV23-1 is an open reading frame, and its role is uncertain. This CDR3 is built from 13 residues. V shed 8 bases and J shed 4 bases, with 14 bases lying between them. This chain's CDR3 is CASGDSRPTEAFF. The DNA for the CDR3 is TGCGCCAGCGGTGACAGTAGACCCACTGAAGCTTTCTTT.

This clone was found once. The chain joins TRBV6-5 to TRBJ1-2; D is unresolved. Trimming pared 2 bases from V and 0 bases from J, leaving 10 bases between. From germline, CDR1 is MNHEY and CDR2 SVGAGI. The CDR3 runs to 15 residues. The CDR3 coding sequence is TGTGCCAGCAGTTACGGCGGGGATCCTAACTATGGCTACACCTTC. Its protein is CASSYGGDPNYGYTF.

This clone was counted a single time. The CDR3 bases are TGTGCCAGCAGCTCGGGGAGCCTGTATGGCTACACCTTC. Amino acid sequence: CASSSGSLYGYTF. This chain uses TRBV2 with TRBJ1-2; the D is unclear. The germline V gene encodes CDR1 SNHLY and CDR2 FYNNEI. Trimming removed 6 bases at V and 5 bases at J, with 13 bases between. The length of the CDR3 is 13 residues.

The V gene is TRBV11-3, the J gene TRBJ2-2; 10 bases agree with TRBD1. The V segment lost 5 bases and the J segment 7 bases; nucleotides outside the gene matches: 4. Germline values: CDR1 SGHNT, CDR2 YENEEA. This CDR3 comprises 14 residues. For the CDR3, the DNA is TGTGCCAGCAGCCGGGACAGGGGAAGCGGGGAGCTGTTTTTT. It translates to CASSRDRGSGELFF.

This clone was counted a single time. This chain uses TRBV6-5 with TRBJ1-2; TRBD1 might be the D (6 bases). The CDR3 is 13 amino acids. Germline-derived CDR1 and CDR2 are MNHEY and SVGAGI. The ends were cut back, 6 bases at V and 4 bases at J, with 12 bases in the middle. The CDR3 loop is CASRKDSSYGYTF. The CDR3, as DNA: TGTGCCAGCAGGAAGGACAGCTCCTATGGCTACACCTTC.

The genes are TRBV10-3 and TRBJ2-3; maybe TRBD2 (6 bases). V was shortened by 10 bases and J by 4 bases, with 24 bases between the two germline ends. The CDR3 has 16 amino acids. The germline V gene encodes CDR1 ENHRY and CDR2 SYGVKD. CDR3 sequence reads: CATKGPGLPASDTQYF. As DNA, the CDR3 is TGTGCCACAAAGGGCCCGGGACTCCCAGCCTCAGATACGCAGTATTTT.

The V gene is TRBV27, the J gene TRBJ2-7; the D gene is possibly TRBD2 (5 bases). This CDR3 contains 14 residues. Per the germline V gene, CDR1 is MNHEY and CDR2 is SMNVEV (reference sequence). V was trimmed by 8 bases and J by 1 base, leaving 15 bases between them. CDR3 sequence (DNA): TGTGCCAGCGGGCCGCTGGGAGCGTCCTACGAGCAGTACTTC. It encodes CASGPLGASYEQYF.

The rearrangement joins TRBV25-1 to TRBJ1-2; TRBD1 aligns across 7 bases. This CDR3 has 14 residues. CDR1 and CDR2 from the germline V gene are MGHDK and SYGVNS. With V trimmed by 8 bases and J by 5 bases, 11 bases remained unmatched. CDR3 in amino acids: CASLPSGQLYGYTF. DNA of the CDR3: TGTGCCAGCTTACCCTCGGGACAGCTATATGGCTACACCTTC.

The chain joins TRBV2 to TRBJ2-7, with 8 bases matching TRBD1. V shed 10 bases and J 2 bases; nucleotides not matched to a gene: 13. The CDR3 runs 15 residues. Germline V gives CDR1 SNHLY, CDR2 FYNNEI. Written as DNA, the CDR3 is TGTGCCATCGATCTACCGGGACAGGTGGCCTACGAGCAGTACTTC. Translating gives CAIDLPGQVAYEQYF.

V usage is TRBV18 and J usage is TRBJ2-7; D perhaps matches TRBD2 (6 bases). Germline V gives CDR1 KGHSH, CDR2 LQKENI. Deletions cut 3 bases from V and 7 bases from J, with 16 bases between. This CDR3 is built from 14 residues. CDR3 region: CASSPVGGPGEQYF. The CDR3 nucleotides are TGTGCCAGCTCACCCGTGGGGGGACCGGGAGAGCAGTACTTC. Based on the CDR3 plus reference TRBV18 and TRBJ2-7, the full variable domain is NAGVMQNPRHLVRRRGQEARLRCSPMKGHSHVYWYRQLPEEGLKFMVYLQKENIIDESGMPKERFSAEFPKEGPSILRIQQVVRGDSAAYFCASSPVGGPGEQYFGPGTRLTVT.

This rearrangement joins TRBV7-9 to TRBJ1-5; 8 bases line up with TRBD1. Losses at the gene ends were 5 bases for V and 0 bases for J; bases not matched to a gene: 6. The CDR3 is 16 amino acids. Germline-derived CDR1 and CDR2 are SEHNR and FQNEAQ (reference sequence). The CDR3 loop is CASSAGTGLSNQPQHF. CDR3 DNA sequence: TGTGCCAGCAGCGCCGGGACAGGACTTAGCAATCAGCCCCAGCATTTT.

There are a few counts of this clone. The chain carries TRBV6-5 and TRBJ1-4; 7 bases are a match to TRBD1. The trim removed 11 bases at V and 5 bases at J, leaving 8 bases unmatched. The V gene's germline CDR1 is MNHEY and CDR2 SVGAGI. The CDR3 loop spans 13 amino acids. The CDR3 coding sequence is TGTGCCGCGGGTGGACAGGAGAATGAAAAACTGTTTTTT. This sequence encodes CAAGGQENEKLFF.

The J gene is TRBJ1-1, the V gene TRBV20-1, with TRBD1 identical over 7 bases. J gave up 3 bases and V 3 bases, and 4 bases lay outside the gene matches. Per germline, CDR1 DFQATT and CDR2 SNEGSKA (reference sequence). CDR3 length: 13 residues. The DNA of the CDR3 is TGCAGTGCTAGTAGGGGGCGCGACACTGAAGCTTTCTTT. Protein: CSASRGRDTEAFF.

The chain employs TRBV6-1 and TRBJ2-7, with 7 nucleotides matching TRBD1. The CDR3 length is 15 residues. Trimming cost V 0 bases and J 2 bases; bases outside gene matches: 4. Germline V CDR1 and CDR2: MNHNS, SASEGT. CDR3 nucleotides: TGTGCCAGCAGTGAAGCGGGACAGACTGCCTACGAGCAGTACTTC. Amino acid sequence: CASSEAGQTAYEQYF.

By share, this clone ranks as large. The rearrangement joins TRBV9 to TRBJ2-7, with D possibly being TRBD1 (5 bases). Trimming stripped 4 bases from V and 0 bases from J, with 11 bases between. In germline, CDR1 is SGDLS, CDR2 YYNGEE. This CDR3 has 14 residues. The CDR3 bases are TGTGCCAGCAGCCCACAGGAATTCTCCTACGAGCAGTACTTC. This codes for CASSPQEFSYEQYF.

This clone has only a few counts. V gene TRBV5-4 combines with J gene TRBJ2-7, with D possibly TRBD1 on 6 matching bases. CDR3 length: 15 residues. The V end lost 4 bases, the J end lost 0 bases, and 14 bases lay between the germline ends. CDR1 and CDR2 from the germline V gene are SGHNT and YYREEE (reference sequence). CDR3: CASSPGTLSSYEQYF. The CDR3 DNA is TGTGCCAGCAGCCCCGGGACACTTAGCTCCTACGAGCAGTACTTC.

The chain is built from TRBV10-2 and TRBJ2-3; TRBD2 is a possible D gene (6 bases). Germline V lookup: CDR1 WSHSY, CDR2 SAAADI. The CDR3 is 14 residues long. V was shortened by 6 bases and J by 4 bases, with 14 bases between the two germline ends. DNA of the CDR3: TGCGCCAGCAGGTTGACTAGTGGTGCAGATACGCAGTATTTT. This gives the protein CASRLTSGADTQYF.

The CDR3, as DNA: TGTGCCAGCTCATGGGACAGCTATAATTCACCCCTCCACTTT. Encoded protein: CASSWDSYNSPLHF. The gene calls are TRBV18 and TRBJ1-6; 7 nucleotides match TRBD1. The ends lost 5 bases at V and 3 bases at J; junction bases unmatched: 1. Germline CDR1 KGHSH, CDR2 LQKENI. CDR3 length: 14 residues.

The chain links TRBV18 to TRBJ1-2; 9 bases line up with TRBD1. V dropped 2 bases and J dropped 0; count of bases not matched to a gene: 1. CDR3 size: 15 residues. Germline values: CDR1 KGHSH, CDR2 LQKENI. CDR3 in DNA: TGTGCCAGCTCACCAGGGGACAGGGCTAACTATGGCTACACCTTC. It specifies CASSPGDRANYGYTF.

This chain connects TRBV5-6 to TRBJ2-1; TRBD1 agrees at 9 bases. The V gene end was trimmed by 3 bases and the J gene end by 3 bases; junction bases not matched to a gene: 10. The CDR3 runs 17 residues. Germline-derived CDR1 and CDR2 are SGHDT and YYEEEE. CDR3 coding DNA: TGTGCCAGCAGCTCAATCTCCGGGACAGGGATCTACAATGAGCAGTTCTTC. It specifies CASSSISGTGIYNEQFF.

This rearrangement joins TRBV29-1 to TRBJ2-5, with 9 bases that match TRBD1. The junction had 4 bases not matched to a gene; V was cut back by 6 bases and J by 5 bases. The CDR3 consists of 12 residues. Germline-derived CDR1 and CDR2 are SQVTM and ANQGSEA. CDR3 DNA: TGCAGCGTCCTGACAGGGGGGGAGACCCAGTACTTC. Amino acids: CSVLTGGETQYF.

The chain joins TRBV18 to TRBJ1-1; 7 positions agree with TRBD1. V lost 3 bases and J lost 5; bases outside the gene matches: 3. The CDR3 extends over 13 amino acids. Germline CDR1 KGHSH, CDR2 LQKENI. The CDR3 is CASSPTGVTEAFF. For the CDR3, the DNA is TGTGCCAGCTCACCTACAGGGGTGACTGAAGCTTTCTTT.

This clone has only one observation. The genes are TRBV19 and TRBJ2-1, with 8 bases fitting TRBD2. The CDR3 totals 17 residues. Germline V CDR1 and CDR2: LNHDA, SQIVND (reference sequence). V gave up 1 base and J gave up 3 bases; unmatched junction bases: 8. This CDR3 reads CASSIVEGGGFYNEQFF. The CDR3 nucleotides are TGTGCCAGTAGTATAGTTGAGGGCGGGGGGTTCTACAATGAGCAGTTCTTC. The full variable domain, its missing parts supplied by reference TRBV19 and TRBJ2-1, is DGGITQSPKYLFRKEGQNVTLSCEQNLNHDAMYWYRQDPGQGLRLIYYSQIVNDFQKGDIAEGYSVSREKKESFPLTVTSAQKNPTAFYLCASSIVEGGGFYNEQFFGPGTRLTVL.

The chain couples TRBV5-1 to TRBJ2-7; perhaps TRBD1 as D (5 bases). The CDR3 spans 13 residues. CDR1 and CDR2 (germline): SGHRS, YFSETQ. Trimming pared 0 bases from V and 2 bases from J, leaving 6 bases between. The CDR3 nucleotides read TGCGCCAGCAGCTTGGTCAGGGCCTACGAGCAGTACTTC. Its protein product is CASSLVRAYEQYF.

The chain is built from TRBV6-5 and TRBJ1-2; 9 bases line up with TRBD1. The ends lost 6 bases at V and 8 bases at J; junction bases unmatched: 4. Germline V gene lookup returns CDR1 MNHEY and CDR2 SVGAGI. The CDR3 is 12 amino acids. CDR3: CASSWTGEGYTF. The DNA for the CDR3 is TGTGCCAGCAGCTGGACAGGGGAGGGCTACACCTTC.

The CDR3 nucleotides are TGCGCCAGCAGCTTGGTGGGACTAGCGGGGGGGATTGACGAGCAGTACTTC. It codes for CASSLVGLAGGIDEQYF. The chain uses TRBV5-1 and TRBJ2-7, with 16 bases identical to TRBD2. Unmatched junction bases numbered 5, after V lost 0 bases and J lost 5 bases. The CDR3 runs 17 residues. Germline V gene sequence: CDR1 SGHRS, CDR2 YFSETQ.

CDR3 in DNA: TGTGCCAGTACTTCGATCAGCGGGGGAGACACCGGGGAGCTGTTTTTT. Translation gives CASTSISGGDTGELFF. V and J are TRBV2 and TRBJ2-2, with 8 positions matching TRBD2. Germline lookup yields CDR1 SNHLY and CDR2 FYNNEI. The V segment lost 9 bases and the J segment 3 bases; nucleotides outside the gene matches: 12. The length of the CDR3 is 16 residues.

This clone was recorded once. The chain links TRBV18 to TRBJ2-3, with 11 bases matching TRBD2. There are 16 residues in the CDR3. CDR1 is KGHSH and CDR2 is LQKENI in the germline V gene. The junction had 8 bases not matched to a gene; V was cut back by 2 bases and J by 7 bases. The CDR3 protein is CASSPERGTSGNTQYF. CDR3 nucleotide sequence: TGTGCCAGCTCACCAGAGAGAGGGACTAGCGGAAATACGCAGTATTTT.

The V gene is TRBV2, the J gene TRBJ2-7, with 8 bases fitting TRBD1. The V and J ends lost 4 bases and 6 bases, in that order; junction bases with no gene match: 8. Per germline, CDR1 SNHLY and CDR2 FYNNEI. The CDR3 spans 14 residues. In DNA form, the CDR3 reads TGTGCCAGCAGTGGACAGGGGCCCGTCCGCGAGCAGTACTTC. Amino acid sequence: CASSGQGPVREQYF.

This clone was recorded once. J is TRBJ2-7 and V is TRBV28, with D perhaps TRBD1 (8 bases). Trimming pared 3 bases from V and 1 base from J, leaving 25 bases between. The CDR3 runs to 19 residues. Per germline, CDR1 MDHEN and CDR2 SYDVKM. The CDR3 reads CASSFRGRSIWGGSYEQYF. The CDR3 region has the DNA TGTGCCAGCAGTTTCAGGGGGCGTAGTATATGGGGAGGGTCCTACGAGCAGTACTTC.

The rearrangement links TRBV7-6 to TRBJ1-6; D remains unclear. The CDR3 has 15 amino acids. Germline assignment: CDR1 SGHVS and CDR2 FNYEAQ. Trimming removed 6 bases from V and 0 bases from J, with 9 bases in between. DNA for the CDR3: TGTGCCAGCAGTTATACGGTCTCCTATAATTCACCCCTCCACTTT. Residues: CASSYTVSYNSPLHF.